This TCR beta chain was observed in a study of radiation and T cells in renal cell carcinoma. Germline-derived CDR1 and CDR2 are MDHEN and SYDVKM. The CDR3 runs 13 residues. With 2 bases removed from V and 4 bases from J, the gap between germline ends came to 8 bases. Details on this clone: Distinct nucleotide sequences in the sample also encode this CDR3.

Sequenced by immunoSEQ multiplex PCR; TCRdb stores in-frame clones only, minus some. This sample has tens of thousands of clones, with 70% to 85% found just once. Time point denoted: baseline pretreatment blood. Treatment noted: 15 Gy SBRT to primary tumor, nephrectomy 4 weeks later. The TCR was taken from a man aged 55 to 70 with renal cell carcinoma. The genes are TRBV28 and TRBJ1-1; weak D call: TRBD1 (6 bases). The sequencing used blood, collected from a patient whose treatment included radiotherapy and nephrectomy. The CDR3 here is CASSLQGSTEAFF. CDR3 sequence (DNA): TGTGCCAGCAGTTTACAGGGGAGCACTGAAGCTTTCTTT.